Below, one T cell receptor (beta chain) is given with its context. This sample is part of a study of blood T cell repertoires in COVID-19. In the original workflow: Reference gene primer amplification gave nucleated cell count estimates. Using immunoSEQ multiplex PCR, the repertoire was profiled, and TCRdb retains in-frame clones only, with some absent. That table supplies the V and J calls and clone size; D and trimming were determined from the DNA. The top ten clones hold about 1.2% of a sample with under 200,000 clones, around 85% of them seen once. Sample: peripheral blood. This receptor was taken from a man aged 55 to 70 who had recovered from COVID-19.

CDR3 in amino acids: CASSDRQGGLSNQPQHF. CDR3 nucleotides: TGTGCCAGCAGTGACCGACAGGGGGGGTTGAGCAATCAGCCCCAGCATTTT. The chain recombines TRBV6-1 with TRBJ1-5; 9 bases align to TRBD1. This CDR3 is built from 17 residues. Trimming removed 3 bases from V and 1 base from J; junction bases left unmatched: 7. The germline gives CDR1 MNHNS, CDR2 SASEGT.